The 6 T cell receptor beta chains given below trace back to one sample, sequenced in a study of T cells in Graves' hyperthyroidism and ophthalmopathy (dated by TCRdb to about 2019). To prepare the library, multiplex PCR was applied. Sequencer: Illumina HiSeq 2000. The TCR beta CDR3 regions were amplified from RNA transcripts. The TCR CDR3 was subjected to a first round of RT-PCR using the HTBI primer set and the Qiagen OneStep RT-PCR kit. TCRdb trimmed the raw reads at Q25, called clones with MiXCR and kept productive beta chains. Each entry merges the rows of one CDR3 protein and shows their most common DNA and genes. The sample contains around 290,000 distinct CDR3 sequences, about an eighth of them found a single time. The ten largest clones add up to approximately 7.9% of the sample. Sequenced input: blood. The receptors originated from a woman aged 40-49 years with Graves' hyperthyroidism.

CDR3 DNA: TGCAGCGTTTCAGGGGGCGATGGCTACACCTTC. Protein product: CSVSGGDGYTF. The chain recombines TRBV29-1 with TRBJ1-2; 8 bases agree with TRBD1. Trimming removed 5 bases from V and 6 bases from J; junction bases left unmatched: 2. The germline V gene encodes CDR1 SQVTM and CDR2 ANQGSEA. This CDR3 has 11 amino acids. The entire variable domain, with the rest obtained from reference TRBV29-1 and TRBJ1-2, is as follows: SAVISQKPSRDICQRGTSLTIQCQVDSQVTMMFWYRQQPGQSLTLIATANQGSEATYESGFVIDKFPISRPNLTFSTLTVSNMSPEDSSIYLCSVSGGDGYTFGSGTRLTVV.

This clonotype appeared a few times. In DNA form, the CDR3 reads TGTGCCAGCTCACCACCAGGGACAGGGAGCTATGGCTACACCTTC. Its protein product is CASSPPGTGSYGYTF. The chain employs TRBV18 and TRBJ1-2; 9 nucleotides agree with TRBD1. This CDR3 has 15 residues. Germline trimming cut 0 bases from V and 4 bases from J; bases unmatched to any gene: 3. Germline V gene sequence: CDR1 KGHSH, CDR2 LQKENI.

This clonotype was detected ten times or more. The chain joins TRBV12-3 or TRBV12-4 to TRBJ1-4, with D perhaps matching TRBD1 (5 bases). Trimming shortened V by 1 base and J by 5 bases, and 11 bases separated the two germline ends. This CDR3 spans 15 amino acids. CDR3 region: CASSLGNRPNEKLFF. The DNA for the CDR3 is TGTGCCAGCAGTTTAGGGAACAGGCCAAATGAAAAACTGTTTTTT.

This clonotype was observed many times. The CDR3 is CASSQDIAYNEQFF. CDR3 nucleotide sequence: TGTGCCAGCAGCCAAGATATAGCGTACAATGAGCAGTTCTTC. The genes are TRBV3-1 and TRBJ2-1; possibly TRBD2 for D (5 bases). V dropped 0 bases and J dropped 4 bases, with 7 bases sitting between them. The CDR3 has 14 residues. The germline gives CDR1 LGHDT, CDR2 YNNKEL (reference sequence).

The V gene is TRBV19, the J gene TRBJ1-5, with a weak D call TRBD1 (6 bases). The CDR3 loop spans 13 amino acids. Germline V gene sequence: CDR1 LNHDA, CDR2 SQIVND (reference sequence). V was pared by 7 bases and J by 4 bases, with 11 bases between. DNA for the CDR3: TGTGCCAGTATTAACCAGGGGAATCAGCCCCAGCATTTT. This codes for CASINQGNQPQHF.

This clonotype has a single count. This may stem from a read error, because a much larger clone lies one nucleotide away. This chain's CDR3 is CAWRLTYQETQYF. The CDR3 DNA is TGTGCCTGGCGGCTGACCTACCAAGAGACCCAGTACTTC. The V gene is TRBV30, the J gene TRBJ2-5; D remains ambiguous. The CDR3 spans 13 residues. CDR1 and CDR2 (germline): GTSNPN, SVGIG (reference sequence). Trimming took off 5 bases at V and 0 bases at J, with 10 bases between the two ends.